Below are 30 T cell receptor beta chains sequenced from a single sample in a study of identical twins. TCRdb fed the 5' RACE reads into MiXCR, producing one record per CDR3 protein. The data hold 700,000 or so distinct CDR3 sequences, with approximately 21% observed a single time. These data also formed part of another study, on T cells expressing NK-cell markers.

Sequenced input: PBMCs. All receptors derive from a woman between 18 and 30 years old in good health.

The rearrangement uses TRBV10-2 and TRBJ2-5, with D possibly being TRBD2 (5 bases). This CDR3 spans 15 amino acids. The germline V gene has CDR1 WSHSY and CDR2 SAAADI. V was trimmed by 6 bases and J by 0 bases, leaving 14 bases between them. CDR3 protein: CASSRRQLHQETQYF. The CDR3 region has the DNA TGCGCCAGCAGCCGGAGGCAATTACACCAAGAGACCCAGTACTTC.

In this sample, this clonotype turned up many times. The chain employs TRBV10-3 and TRBJ2-7; 7 bases agree with TRBD1. The CDR3 consists of 15 residues. Germline CDR1 ENHRY, CDR2 SYGVKD. V trimming: 0 bases; J trimming: 5 bases; junction bases outside the gene matches: 7. The CDR3 bases are TGTGCCATCAGTGAGTCTTCGGACAGGAGCGACGAGCAGTACTTC. Protein sequence: CAISESSDRSDEQYF.

The chain employs TRBV5-1 and TRBJ2-3; TRBD2 is a possible D gene (6 bases). Trimming left V 7 bases short and J 0 bases short, with 9 bases between. The CDR3 runs 13 residues. The V gene's germline CDR1 is SGHRS and CDR2 YFSETQ. CDR3 nucleotide sequence: TGCGCCAGCGCGGGGTCTAGCACAGATACGCAGTATTTT. This sequence encodes CASAGSSTDTQYF.

This clonotype was observed a few times. This CDR3 reads CASSPDLTYEQYF. The CDR3 bases are TGTGCCAGCAGTCCTGACTTGACCTACGAGCAGTACTTC. The rearrangement uses TRBV7-2 and TRBJ2-7; D unclear. Trimming shortened V by 6 bases and J by 2 bases, and 11 bases separated the two germline ends. The CDR3 spans 13 residues. Germline V gene sequence: CDR1 SGHTA, CDR2 FQGNSA.

This clonotype was seen only a few times. CDR3 sequence reads: CATSTSGGGDTQYF. CDR3 bases: TGTGCCACCAGTACTAGCGGGGGTGGAGATACGCAGTATTTT. The rearrangement uses TRBV15 and TRBJ2-3, with 11 bases that match TRBD2. CDR3 length: 14 amino acids. Trimming removed 6 bases from V and 5 bases from J; junction bases left unmatched: 4. In germline, CDR1 is LNHNV, CDR2 YYDKDF (reference sequence).

The chain employs TRBV2 and TRBJ1-2, with 10 nucleotides matching TRBD1. This CDR3 is built from 14 residues. Germline V gene data show CDR1 as SNHLY and CDR2 as FYNNEI. Trimming removed 4 bases from V and 3 bases from J; junction bases left unmatched: 2. CDR3 nucleotide sequence: TGTGCCAGCAGTGGACAGGGGGCGGACTATGGCTACACCTTC. The encoded protein is CASSGQGADYGYTF.

This sequence joins TRBV6-6 and TRBJ2-5; D may be TRBD1 or TRBD2 (5 bases each). V gave up 10 bases and J gave up 5 bases, with 17 bases separating them. CDR3 length: 13 amino acids. Germline CDR1 reads MNHNY; CDR2 reads SVGAGI (reference sequence). The CDR3 here is CAISRDPTETQYF. CDR3 in DNA: TGTGCCATTTCTCGGGACCCGACCGAGACCCAGTACTTC.

This clonotype was counted ten times or more. The V and J genes are TRBV9 and TRBJ2-7, with 9 bases aligning to TRBD1. V dropped 3 bases and J dropped 5; count of bases not matched to a gene: 6. The CDR3 is 14 residues long. The V gene's germline CDR1 is SGDLS and CDR2 YYNGEE. The CDR3 here is CASSATGGENEQYF. DNA of the CDR3: TGTGCCAGCAGCGCCACAGGGGGCGAAAACGAGCAGTACTTC.

This clonotype was picked up a small number of times. The chain is built from TRBV5-1 and TRBJ2-3, with D unclear. The germline V gene encodes CDR1 SGHRS and CDR2 YFSETQ. This CDR3 region has 15 residues. Trimming removed 4 bases from V and 0 bases from J, with 12 bases in between. The CDR3, as DNA: TGCGCCAGCAGCCCTCCAAAGGCCAGCACAGATACGCAGTATTTT. Translating it yields CASSPPKASTDTQYF.

The rearrangement uses TRBV6-2 or TRBV6-3 and TRBJ1-1, with D possibly being TRBD1 (6 bases). Germline assignment: CDR1 MNHEY and CDR2 SVGEGT. V was cut by 2 bases and J by 1 base, with 8 bases left in between. The CDR3 sequence is 14 residues long. As DNA, the CDR3 is TGTGCCAGCAGTTACAAAGGGGGGAACACTGAAGCTTTCTTT. It specifies CASSYKGGNTEAFF.

The V and J genes are TRBV4-1 and TRBJ2-3, with TRBD2 matching 8 bases. CDR1 MGHRA and CDR2 YSYEKL come from the germline V gene. V lost 4 bases, J lost 5 bases, and 8 bases stayed unmatched. The CDR3 sequence is 15 residues long. CDR3 bases: TGCGCCAGCAGCCTCAACGGGAGGGCCGAAGATACGCAGTATTTT. It specifies CASSLNGRAEDTQYF.

This sequence joins TRBV6-5 and TRBJ1-2, with TRBD1 identical over 7 bases. Per the germline V gene, CDR1 is MNHEY and CDR2 is SVGAGI. After removal of 0 bases from V and 13 bases from J, the junction contained 8 bases not matched to a gene. There are 13 residues in the CDR3. CDR3 amino acids: CASSYSRQGGPTF. DNA of the CDR3: TGTGCCAGCAGTTACTCGAGGCAGGGGGGCCCCACCTTC.

This clonotype was counted a few times. The CDR3 nucleotides are TGTGCCAGCAGTTCCACGATGGGGAAGAGTGAGCAGTACTTC. It yields the protein CASSSTMGKSEQYF. V gene TRBV12-3 or TRBV12-4 combines with J gene TRBJ2-7, with D unclear. Trimming cost V 4 bases and J 7 bases, with 17 bases left between them. The CDR3 totals 14 residues.

The chain joins TRBV5-6 to TRBJ2-7; tentatively, D is TRBD2 (6 bases). V was cut by 0 bases and J by 6 bases, with 16 bases left in between. The V gene's germline CDR1 is SGHDT and CDR2 YYEEEE. The CDR3 covers 15 residues. CDR3 residues: CASSLANWRVPEQYF. CDR3 DNA: TGTGCCAGCAGCTTGGCCAATTGGAGGGTCCCCGAGCAGTACTTC.

This clonotype was counted a single time. The chain carries TRBV25-1 and TRBJ2-3; the D gene could be TRBD1 or TRBD2 (6 bases each). CDR3 size: 18 residues. The V and J ends lost 8 bases and 3 bases respectively, with 27 bases between them. CDR1 MGHDK and CDR2 SYGVNS come from the germline V gene. The DNA of the CDR3 is TGTGCCAGCCGCTTTAAGGGGGATGGAGATGGAGGGACAGATACGCAGTATTTT. It yields the protein CASRFKGDGDGGTDTQYF.

The rearrangement links TRBV10-3 to TRBJ2-1; 7 bases map to TRBD2. This CDR3 contains 14 residues. With V trimmed by 8 bases and J by 0 bases, 4 bases remained unmatched. Per the germline V gene, CDR1 is ENHRY and CDR2 is SYGVKD. The CDR3 DNA sequence: TGTGCCATCTGGATAGCGGGCTCCTACAATGAGCAGTTCTTC. It codes for CAIWIAGSYNEQFF.

The chain has TRBV7-3 and TRBJ2-6; possibly TRBD1 for D (5 bases). Trimming stripped 4 bases from V and 2 bases from J, with 15 bases between. The CDR3 sequence is 17 residues long. Germline CDR1 reads SGHTA; CDR2 reads FQGTGA. The CDR3 sequence is CASSSWQGGAGANVLTF. CDR3 bases: TGTGCCAGCAGCTCGTGGCAGGGTGGCGCTGGGGCCAACGTCCTGACTTTC. The whole variable domain, filled in from reference TRBV7-3 and TRBJ2-6, reads GAGVSQTPSNKVTEKGKYVELRCDPISGHTALYWYRQSLGQGPEFLIYFQGTGAADDSGLPNDRFFAVRPEGSVSTLKIQRTERGDSAVYLCASSSWQGGAGANVLTFGAGSRLTVL.

The gene calls are TRBV5-6 and TRBJ2-7; D is perhaps TRBD2 (5 bases). CDR3 length: 14 residues. The V gene's germline CDR1 is SGHDT and CDR2 YYEEEE. The germline V and J ends were trimmed by 4 bases and 0 bases, with 11 bases remaining between them. The CDR3 region is CASSPAGFSYEQYF. CDR3 bases: TGTGCCAGCAGCCCGGCGGGCTTCTCCTACGAGCAGTACTTC. Filled out from reference TRBV5-6 and TRBJ2-7, the complete variable domain reads DAGVTQSPTHLIKTRGQQVTLRCSPKSGHDTVSWYQQALGQGPQFIFQYYEEEERQRGNFPDRFSGHQFPNYSSELNVNALLLGDSALYLCASSPAGFSYEQYFGPGTRLTVT.

The chain has TRBV15 and TRBJ2-1; tentative D call: TRBD2 (6 bases). CDR3 length: 14 amino acids. Deletions cut 0 bases from V and 10 bases from J, with 13 bases between. The germline V gene encodes CDR1 LNHNV and CDR2 YYDKDF (reference sequence). Written as DNA, the CDR3 is TGTGCCACCAGCAGAGAGGTGGGAGCGGGCGAGCAGTTCTTC. Amino acid sequence: CATSREVGAGEQFF.

This clonotype was counted only a few times. V usage is TRBV6-1 and J usage is TRBJ2-5; D is perhaps TRBD2 (7 bases). Trimming took 11 bases from V and 2 from J, leaving 18 bases between them. Germline V CDR1 and CDR2: MNHNS, SASEGT. CDR3 length: 14 amino acids. CDR3 protein: CASRARGLQETQYF. DNA of the CDR3: TGTGCCTCACGGGCGCGGGGGCTACAAGAGACCCAGTACTTC.

The V and J genes are TRBV5-6 and TRBJ1-5; 7 bases are a match to TRBD1. Losses at the gene ends were 5 bases for V and 2 bases for J; bases not matched to a gene: 10. CDR1 SGHDT and CDR2 YYEEEE come from the germline V gene. The CDR3 totals 16 residues. The CDR3 reads CASSFNRGAGNQPQHF. The CDR3 DNA is TGTGCCAGCAGTTTTAACAGGGGCGCGGGCAATCAGCCCCAGCATTTT.

In its sample, this clonotype was seen a few times. The chain is built from TRBV11-3 and TRBJ1-1, with 7 bases lining up with TRBD1. This CDR3 contains 16 residues. With 5 bases clipped from V and 4 bases from J, the junction kept 13 bases outside the gene matches. Germline CDR1 SGHNT, CDR2 YENEEA. The chain's CDR3 is CASSQGVGQGVTEAFF. The CDR3 DNA reads TGTGCCAGCAGCCAAGGGGTAGGCCAGGGGGTCACTGAAGCTTTCTTT.

The chain joins TRBV11-2 to TRBJ2-3; TRBD2 aligns across 9 bases. V gave up 5 bases and J gave up 4 bases; unmatched junction bases: 7. The CDR3 has 15 residues. Germline V gene sequence: CDR1 SGHAT, CDR2 FQNNGV. DNA for the CDR3: TGTGCCAGCAGCCTCAGCGGGGGGCCGGCAGATACGCAGTATTTT. Translated: CASSLSGGPADTQYF.

V gene TRBV5-1 combines with J gene TRBJ2-4; 10 bases are a match to TRBD2. Looked up from germline, CDR1 is SGHRS and CDR2 is YFSETQ. Trimming removed 0 bases from V and 2 bases from J; junction bases left unmatched: 2. CDR3 length: 16 amino acids. CDR3 residues: CASSLEAGGTKNIQYF. Here the CDR3 DNA reads TGCGCCAGCAGCTTGGAAGCGGGAGGGACCAAAAACATTCAGTACTTC. Full variable domain (outside the CDR3, taken from reference TRBV5-1 and TRBJ2-4): KAGVTQTPRYLIKTRGQQVTLSCSPISGHRSVSWYQQTPGQGLQFLFEYFSETQRNKGNFPGRFSGRQFSNSRSEMNVSTLELGDSALYLCASSLEAGGTKNIQYFGAGTRLSVL.

The rearrangement joins TRBV12-3 or TRBV12-4 to TRBJ2-7, with D unclear. CDR3 length: 14 residues. V was trimmed by 6 bases and J by 1 base, leaving 13 bases between them. The chain's CDR3 is CASSNGAGSYEQYF. As DNA, the CDR3 is TGTGCCAGCAGCAACGGTGCAGGTTCCTACGAGCAGTACTTC.

There are many counts of this clonotype. V usage is TRBV5-1 and J usage is TRBJ2-5, with D possibly being TRBD2 (6 bases). Germline V lookup: CDR1 SGHRS, CDR2 YFSETQ. V was trimmed by 3 bases and J by 5 bases, leaving 11 bases between them. CDR3 length: 13 amino acids. This CDR3 reads CASSYVGGETQYF. The CDR3, as DNA: TGCGCCAGCAGCTATGTGGGGGGTGAGACCCAGTACTTC.

This clonotype has more than one count but fewer than ten. The chain joins TRBV12-3 or TRBV12-4 to TRBJ2-7, with TRBD1 identical over 8 bases. CDR3 length: 15 residues. The ends lost 5 bases at V and 4 bases at J; junction bases unmatched: 10. CDR3 loop: CASSPRDRRGYEQYF. The CDR3 DNA follows: TGTGCCAGCAGTCCTAGGGACAGGAGGGGATACGAGCAGTACTTC.

This clonotype has a count of ten or more. The chain links TRBV10-3 to TRBJ2-7; D is perhaps TRBD2 (6 bases). CDR1 ENHRY and CDR2 SYGVKD come from the germline V gene. This CDR3 spans 13 amino acids. V was pared by 4 bases and J by 3 bases, with 10 bases between. This CDR3 is CAISGAGRYEQYF. The CDR3 DNA reads as TGTGCCATCAGTGGAGCGGGTCGCTACGAGCAGTACTTC.

This clonotype has only a few counts. The rearrangement links TRBV3-1 to TRBJ2-1, with D maybe TRBD1 (5 bases). The CDR3 covers 16 residues. Trimming took off 0 bases at V and 2 bases at J, with 11 bases between the two ends. CDR1 LGHDT and CDR2 YNNKEL come from the germline V gene (reference sequence). The CDR3 bases are TGTGCCAGCAGCCAAGATCAGGGTAGTACCTACAATGAGCAGTTCTTC. This codes for CASSQDQGSTYNEQFF.

This clonotype was seen only a few times. The chain couples TRBV12-3 or TRBV12-4 to TRBJ2-2, with 14 bases that match TRBD2. The CDR3 is made up of 17 amino acids. V lost 7 bases to trimming and J lost 1 base; unmatched junction nucleotides: 5. In nucleotides, the CDR3 is TGTGCCAGCACCCAGACTAGCGGGAGGGGGAACACCGGGGAGCTGTTTTTT. The encoded protein is CASTQTSGRGNTGELFF.